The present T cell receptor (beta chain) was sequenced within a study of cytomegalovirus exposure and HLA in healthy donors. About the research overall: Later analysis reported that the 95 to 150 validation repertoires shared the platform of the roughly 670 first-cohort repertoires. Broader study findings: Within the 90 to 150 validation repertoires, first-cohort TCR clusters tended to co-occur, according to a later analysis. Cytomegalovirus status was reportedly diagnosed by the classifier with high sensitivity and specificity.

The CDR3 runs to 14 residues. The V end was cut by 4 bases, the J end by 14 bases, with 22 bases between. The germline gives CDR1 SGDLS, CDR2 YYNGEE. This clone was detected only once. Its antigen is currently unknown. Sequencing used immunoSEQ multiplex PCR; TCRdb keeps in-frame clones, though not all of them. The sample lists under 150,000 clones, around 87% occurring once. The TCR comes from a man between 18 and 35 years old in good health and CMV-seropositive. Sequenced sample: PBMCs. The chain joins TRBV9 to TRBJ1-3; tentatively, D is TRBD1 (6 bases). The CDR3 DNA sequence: TGTGCCAGCAGCATGTCCCCGGACAGTCGAGGTGTATATTTT. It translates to CASSMSPDSRGVYF.